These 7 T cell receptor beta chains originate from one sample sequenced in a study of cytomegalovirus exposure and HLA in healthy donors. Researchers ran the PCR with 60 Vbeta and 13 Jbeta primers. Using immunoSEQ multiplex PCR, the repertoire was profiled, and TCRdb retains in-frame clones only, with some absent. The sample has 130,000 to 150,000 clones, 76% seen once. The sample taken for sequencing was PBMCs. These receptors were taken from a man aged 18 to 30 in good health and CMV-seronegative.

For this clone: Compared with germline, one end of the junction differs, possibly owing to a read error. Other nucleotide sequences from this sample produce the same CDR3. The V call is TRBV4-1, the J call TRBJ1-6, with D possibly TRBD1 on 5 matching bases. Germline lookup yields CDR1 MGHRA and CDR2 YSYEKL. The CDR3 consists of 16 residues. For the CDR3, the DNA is TGTGCCAGCAGCCAAGTTTTCGGCAGGGAGGACTCACCCCTCCACTTT. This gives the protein CASSQVFGREDSPLHF.

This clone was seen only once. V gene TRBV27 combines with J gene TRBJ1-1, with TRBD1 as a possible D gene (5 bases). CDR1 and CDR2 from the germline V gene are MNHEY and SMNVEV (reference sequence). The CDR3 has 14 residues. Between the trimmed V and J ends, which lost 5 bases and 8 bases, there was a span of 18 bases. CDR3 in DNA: TGTGCCAGCAGTCCACATATCGGCCCAGGGGAAGCTTTCTTT. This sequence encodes CASSPHIGPGEAFF.

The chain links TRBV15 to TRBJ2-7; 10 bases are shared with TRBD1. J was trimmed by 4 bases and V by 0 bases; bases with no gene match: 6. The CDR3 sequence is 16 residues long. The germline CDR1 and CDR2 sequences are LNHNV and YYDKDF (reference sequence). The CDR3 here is CATSRDLGTGVYEQYF. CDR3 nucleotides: TGTGCCACCAGCAGAGACCTGGGGACAGGGGTTTACGAGCAGTACTTC.

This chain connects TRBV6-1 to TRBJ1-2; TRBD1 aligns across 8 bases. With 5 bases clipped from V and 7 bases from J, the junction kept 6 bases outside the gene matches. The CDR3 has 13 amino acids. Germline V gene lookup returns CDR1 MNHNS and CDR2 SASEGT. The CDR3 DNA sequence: TGTGCCAGCAGTCTTCAGGGGGCGGTTGGCTACACCTTC. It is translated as CASSLQGAVGYTF.

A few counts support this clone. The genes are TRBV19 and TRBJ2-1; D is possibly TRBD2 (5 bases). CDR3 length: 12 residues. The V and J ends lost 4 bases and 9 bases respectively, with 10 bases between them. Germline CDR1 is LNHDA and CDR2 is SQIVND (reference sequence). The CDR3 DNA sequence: TGTGCCAGTAGTACGGACCGGGGTGAGCAGTTCTTC. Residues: CASSTDRGEQFF.

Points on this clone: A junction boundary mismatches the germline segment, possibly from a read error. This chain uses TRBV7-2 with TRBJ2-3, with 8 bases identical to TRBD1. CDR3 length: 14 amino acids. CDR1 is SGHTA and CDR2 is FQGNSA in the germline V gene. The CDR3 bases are TGTGCCAGCAGCTTGGGACAGGACACATATACGCAGTATTTT. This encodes CASSLGQDTYTQYF.

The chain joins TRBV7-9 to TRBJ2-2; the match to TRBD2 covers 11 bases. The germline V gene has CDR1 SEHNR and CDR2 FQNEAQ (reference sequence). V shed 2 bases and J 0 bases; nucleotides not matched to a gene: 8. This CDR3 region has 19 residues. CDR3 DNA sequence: TGTGCCAGCAGCTTACTTAGCGGGGGGGGACCAGCGAACACCGGGGAGCTGTTTTTT. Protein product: CASSLLSGGGPANTGELFF.